This T cell receptor (beta chain) was obtained from a study of vaccination and CD4 T cells after COVID-19. Study-wide background: Comprising six males and four females, the convalescent participants counted two Hispanic individuals among them. Study-wide results and caveats: Convalescent patients studied were relatively few, and early post-infection timepoints were absent. In convalescent patients, a median about 86% of reactive clones appeared only post-vaccination.

For this clonotype: The antigen remains unidentified.

Cultured CD4+ T-cell DNA underwent Oncomine TCR Beta short-read sequencing. TCRdb independently ran MiXCR on the PCR reads; one entry per CDR3 protein. The table includes some 4,000 distinct CDR3 sequences, 21% detected once. CDR3 length equals 11 residues. With 3 bases removed from V and 3 bases from J, the gap between germline ends came to 2 bases. Specified treatment: approximately 10-day PBMC culture with coronavirus spike peptide pools or control peptides (ViraFEST assay). J is TRBJ2-5 and V is TRBV12-3 or TRBV12-4; D not resolved. The sample comprised CD4+ T cells from blood, cultured in vitro. The TCR sequence derives from a human donor who had recovered from COVID-19. The CDR3 here is CASSFEETQYF. The CDR3 DNA reads TGTGCCAGCAGTTTCGAAGAGACCCAGTACTTC.